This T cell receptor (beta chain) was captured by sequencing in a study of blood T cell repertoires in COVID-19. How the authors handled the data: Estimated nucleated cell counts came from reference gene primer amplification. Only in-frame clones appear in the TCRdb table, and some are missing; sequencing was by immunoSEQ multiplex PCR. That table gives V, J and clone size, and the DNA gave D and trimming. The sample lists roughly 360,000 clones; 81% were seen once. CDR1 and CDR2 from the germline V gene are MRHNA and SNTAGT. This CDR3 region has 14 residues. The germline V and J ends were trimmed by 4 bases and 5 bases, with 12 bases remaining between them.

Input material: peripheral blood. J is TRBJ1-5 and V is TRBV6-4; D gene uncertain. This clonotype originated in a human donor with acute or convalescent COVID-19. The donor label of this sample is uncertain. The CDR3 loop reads CASSATPLDQPQHF. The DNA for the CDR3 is TGTGCCAGCAGTGCCACTCCCCTGGATCAGCCCCAGCATTTT.